The clone carrying this TCR beta chain was found a few times. Different DNA sequences within this sample yield the same CDR3. The data originate from a study of CD8+ T cells in alopecia areata. The CDR3 sequence is 15 residues long. Germline V gene lookup returns CDR1 SGHRS and CDR2 YFSETQ. Trimming cost V 0 bases and J 2 bases, with 9 bases left between them. Individuals with alopecia areata gave both lesional scalp punch biopsies and peripheral blood for collection. RNA extraction and reverse transcription yielded cDNA as sequencing template. Assay: immunoSEQ multiplex PCR; the TCRdb copy retains only in-frame clones and omits some. The data contain several thousand clones, approximately 50% of them singletons.

The sequence was collected from a human donor with alopecia areata. This chain joins TRBV5-1 and TRBJ2-1; TRBD2 is a possible D gene (6 bases). The specimen comprised skin, sampled at week 0. CDR3 amino acids: CASSLAGGAYNEQFF. CDR3 coding DNA: TGCGCCAGCAGCTTGGCGGGCGGGGCCTACAATGAGCAGTTCTTC.